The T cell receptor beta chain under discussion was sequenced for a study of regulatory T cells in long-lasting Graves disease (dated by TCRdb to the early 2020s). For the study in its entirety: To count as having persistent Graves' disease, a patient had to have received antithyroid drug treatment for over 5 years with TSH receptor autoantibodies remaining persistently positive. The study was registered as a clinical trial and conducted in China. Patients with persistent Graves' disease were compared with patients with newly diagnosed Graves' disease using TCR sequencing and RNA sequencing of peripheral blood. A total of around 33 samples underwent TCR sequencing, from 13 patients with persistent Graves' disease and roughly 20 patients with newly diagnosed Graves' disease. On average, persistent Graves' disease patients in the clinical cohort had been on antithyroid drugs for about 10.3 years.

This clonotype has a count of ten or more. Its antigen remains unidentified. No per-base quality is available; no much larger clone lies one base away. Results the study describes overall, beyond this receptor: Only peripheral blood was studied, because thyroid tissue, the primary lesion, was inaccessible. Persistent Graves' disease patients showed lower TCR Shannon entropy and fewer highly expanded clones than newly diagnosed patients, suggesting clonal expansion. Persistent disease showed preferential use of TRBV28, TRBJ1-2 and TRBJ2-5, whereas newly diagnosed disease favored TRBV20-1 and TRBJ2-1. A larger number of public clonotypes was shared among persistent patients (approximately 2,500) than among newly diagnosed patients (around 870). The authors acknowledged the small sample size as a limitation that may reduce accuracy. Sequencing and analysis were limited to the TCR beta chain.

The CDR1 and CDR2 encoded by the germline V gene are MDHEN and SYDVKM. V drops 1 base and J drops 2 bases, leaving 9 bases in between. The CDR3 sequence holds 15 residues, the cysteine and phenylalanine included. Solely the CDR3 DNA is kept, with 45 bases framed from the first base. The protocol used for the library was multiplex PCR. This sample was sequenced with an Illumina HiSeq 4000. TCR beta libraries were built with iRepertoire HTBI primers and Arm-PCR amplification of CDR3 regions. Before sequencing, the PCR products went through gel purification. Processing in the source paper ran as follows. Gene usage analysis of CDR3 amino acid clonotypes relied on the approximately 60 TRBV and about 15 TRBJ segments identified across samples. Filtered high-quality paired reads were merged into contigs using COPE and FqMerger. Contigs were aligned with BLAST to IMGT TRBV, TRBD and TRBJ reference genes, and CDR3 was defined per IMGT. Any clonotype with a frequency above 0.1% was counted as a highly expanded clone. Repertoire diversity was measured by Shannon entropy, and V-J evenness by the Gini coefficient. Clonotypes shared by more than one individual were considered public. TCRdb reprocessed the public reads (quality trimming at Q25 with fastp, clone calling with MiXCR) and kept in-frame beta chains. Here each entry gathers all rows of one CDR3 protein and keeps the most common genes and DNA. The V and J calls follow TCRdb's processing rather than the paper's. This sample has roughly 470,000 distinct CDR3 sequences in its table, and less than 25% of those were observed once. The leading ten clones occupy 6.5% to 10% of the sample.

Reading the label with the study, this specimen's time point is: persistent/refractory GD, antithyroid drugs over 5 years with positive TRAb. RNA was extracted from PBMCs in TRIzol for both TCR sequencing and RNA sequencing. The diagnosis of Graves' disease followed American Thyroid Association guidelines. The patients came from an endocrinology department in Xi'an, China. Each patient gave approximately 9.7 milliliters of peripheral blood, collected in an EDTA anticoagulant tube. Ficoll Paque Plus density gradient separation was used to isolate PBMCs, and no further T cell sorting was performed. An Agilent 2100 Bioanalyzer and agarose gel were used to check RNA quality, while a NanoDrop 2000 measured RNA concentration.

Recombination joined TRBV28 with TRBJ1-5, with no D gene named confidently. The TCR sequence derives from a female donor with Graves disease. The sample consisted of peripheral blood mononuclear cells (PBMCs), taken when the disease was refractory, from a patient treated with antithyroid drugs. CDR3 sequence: CASSLLGRGNQPQHF. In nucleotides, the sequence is TGTGCCAGCAGTTTATTAGGGAGGGGCAATCAGCCCCAGCATTTT.